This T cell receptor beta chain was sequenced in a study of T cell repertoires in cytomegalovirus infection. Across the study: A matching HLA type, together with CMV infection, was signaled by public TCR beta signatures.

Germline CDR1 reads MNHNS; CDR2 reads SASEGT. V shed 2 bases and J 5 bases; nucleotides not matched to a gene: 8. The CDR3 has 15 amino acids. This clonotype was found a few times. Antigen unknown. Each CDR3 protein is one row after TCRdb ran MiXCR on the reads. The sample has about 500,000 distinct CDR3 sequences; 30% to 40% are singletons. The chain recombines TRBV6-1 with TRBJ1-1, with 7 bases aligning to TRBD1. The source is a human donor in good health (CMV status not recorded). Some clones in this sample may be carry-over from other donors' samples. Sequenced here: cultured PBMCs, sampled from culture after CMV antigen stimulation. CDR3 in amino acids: CASSEPNRGETEAFF. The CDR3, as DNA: TGTGCCAGCAGTGAACCCAACAGGGGCGAAACTGAAGCTTTCTTT.